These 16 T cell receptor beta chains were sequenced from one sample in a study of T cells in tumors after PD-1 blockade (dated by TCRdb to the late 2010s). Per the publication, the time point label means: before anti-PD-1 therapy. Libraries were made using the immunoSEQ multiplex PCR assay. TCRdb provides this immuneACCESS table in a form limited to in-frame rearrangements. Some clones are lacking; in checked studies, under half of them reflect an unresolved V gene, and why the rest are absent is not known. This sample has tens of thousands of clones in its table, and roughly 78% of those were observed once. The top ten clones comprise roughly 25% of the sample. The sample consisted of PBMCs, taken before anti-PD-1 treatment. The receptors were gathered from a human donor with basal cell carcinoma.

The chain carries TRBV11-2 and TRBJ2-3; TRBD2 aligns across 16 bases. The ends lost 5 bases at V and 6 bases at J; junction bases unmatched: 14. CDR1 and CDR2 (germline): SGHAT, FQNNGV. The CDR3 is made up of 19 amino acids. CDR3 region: CASSKPGLAGGPRGDTQYF. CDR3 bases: TGTGCCAGCAGCAAACCGGGACTAGCGGGGGGGCCCCGGGGGGATACGCAGTATTTT.

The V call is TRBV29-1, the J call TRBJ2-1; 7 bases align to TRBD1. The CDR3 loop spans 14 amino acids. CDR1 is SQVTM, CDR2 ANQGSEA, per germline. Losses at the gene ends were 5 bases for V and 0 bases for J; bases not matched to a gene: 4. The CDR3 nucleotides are TGCAGCGTTCTACAGGGGAGCTCCTACAATGAGCAGTTCTTC. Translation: CSVLQGSSYNEQFF.

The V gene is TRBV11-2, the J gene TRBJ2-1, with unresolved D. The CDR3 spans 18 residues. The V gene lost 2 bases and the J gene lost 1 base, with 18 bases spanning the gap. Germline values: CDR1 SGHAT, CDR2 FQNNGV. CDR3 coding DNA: TGTGCCAGCAGCTTATTTCGATTTGGGGTTGGATCCTACAATGAGCAGTTCTTC. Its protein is CASSLFRFGVGSYNEQFF. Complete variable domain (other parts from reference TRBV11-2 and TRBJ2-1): EAGVAQSPRYKIIEKRQSVAFWCNPISGHATLYWYQQILGQGPKLLIQFQNNGVVDDSQLPKDRFSAERLKGVDSTLKIQPAKLEDSAVYLCASSLFRFGVGSYNEQFFGPGTRLTVL.

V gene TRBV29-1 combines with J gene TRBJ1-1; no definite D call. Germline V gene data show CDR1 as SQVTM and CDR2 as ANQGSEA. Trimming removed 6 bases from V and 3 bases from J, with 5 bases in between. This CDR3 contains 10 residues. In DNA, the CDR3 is TGCAGCGTGGTGTACACTGAAGCTTTCTTT. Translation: CSVVYTEAFF. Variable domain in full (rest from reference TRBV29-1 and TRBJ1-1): SAVISQKPSRDICQRGTSLTIQCQVDSQVTMMFWYRQQPGQSLTLIATANQGSEATYESGFVIDKFPISRPNLTFSTLTVSNMSPEDSSIYLCSVVYTEAFFGQGTRLTVV.

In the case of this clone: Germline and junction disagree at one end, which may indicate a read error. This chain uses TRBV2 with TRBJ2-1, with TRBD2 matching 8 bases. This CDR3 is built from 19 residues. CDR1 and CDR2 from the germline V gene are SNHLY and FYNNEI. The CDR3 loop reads CATSYGGAGEGSSYNEQFF. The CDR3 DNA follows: TGTGCCACCAGTTACGGGGGGGCGGGGGAGGGGAGCTCCTACAATGAGCAGTTCTTC.

CDR3 sequence reads: CASSPGVQAFTDTQYF. CDR3 in DNA: TGTGCCAGCAGCCCCGGGGTACAAGCCTTCACAGATACGCAGTATTTT. The chain uses TRBV9 and TRBJ2-3; TRBD2 might be the D (5 bases). V dropped 4 bases and J dropped 2 bases, with 17 bases sitting between them. CDR3 length: 16 amino acids. The germline CDR1 and CDR2 sequences are SGDLS and YYNGEE.

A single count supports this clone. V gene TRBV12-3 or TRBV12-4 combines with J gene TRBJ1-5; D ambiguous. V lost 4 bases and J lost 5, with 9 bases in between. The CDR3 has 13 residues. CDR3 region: CASSSQRHQPQHF. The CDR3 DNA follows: TGTGCCAGCAGTTCACAGCGACATCAGCCCCAGCATTTT.

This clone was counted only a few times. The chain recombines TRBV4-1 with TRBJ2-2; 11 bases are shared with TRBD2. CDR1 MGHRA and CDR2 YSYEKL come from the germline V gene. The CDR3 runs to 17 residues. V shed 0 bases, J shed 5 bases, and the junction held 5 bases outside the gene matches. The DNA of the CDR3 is TGCGCCAGCAGCCAAGAGAGAGCTAGCGGGAGGACCGGGGAGCTGTTTTTT. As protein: CASSQERASGRTGELFF.

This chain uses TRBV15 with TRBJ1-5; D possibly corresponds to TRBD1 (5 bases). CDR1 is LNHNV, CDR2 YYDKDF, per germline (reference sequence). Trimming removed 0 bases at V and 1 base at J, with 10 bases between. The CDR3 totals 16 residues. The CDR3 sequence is CATSRDPWGSNQPQHF. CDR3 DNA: TGTGCCACCAGCAGAGATCCATGGGGCAGCAATCAGCCCCAGCATTTT.

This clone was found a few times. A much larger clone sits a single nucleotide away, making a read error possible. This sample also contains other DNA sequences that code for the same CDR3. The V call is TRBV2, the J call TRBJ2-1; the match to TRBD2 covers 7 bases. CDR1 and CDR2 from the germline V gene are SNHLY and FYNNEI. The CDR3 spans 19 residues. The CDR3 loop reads CPSSDGWAGEGSSYNEQFF. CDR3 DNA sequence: TGTCCCAGCAGTGATGGGTGGGCGGGGGAGGGGAGCTCCTACAATGAGCAGTTCTTC.

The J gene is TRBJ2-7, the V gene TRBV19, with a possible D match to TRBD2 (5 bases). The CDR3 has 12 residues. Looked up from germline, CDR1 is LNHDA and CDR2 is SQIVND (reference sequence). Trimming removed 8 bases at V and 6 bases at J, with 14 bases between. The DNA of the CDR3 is TGTGCCAGTTCCGGGGTAGCTGCCGAGCAGTACTTC. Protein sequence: CASSGVAAEQYF.

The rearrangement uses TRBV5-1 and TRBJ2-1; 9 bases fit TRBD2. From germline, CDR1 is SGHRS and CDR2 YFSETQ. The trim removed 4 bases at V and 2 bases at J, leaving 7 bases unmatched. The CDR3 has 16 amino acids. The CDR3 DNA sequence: TGCGCCAGCAGCACTATCCTAGCGGGACCCTACAATGAGCAGTTCTTC. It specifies CASSTILAGPYNEQFF.

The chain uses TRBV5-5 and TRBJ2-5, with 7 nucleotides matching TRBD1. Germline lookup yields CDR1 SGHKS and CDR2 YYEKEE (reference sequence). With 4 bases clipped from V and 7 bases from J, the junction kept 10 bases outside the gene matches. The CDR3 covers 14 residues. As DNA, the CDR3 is TGTGCCAGCAGCCTCACAGGGGACCGGGTGACCCAGTACTTC. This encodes CASSLTGDRVTQYF.

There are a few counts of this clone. The CDR3 loop is CASRSGPNTGELFF. In DNA, the CDR3 is TGCGCCAGCCGTAGCGGCCCGAACACCGGGGAGCTGTTTTTT. J is TRBJ2-2 and V is TRBV10-1; D may be TRBD2 (6 bases). This CDR3 region has 14 residues. Trimming pared 8 bases from V and 0 bases from J, leaving 10 bases between. The germline V gene encodes CDR1 WNHNN and CDR2 SYGVQD (reference sequence).

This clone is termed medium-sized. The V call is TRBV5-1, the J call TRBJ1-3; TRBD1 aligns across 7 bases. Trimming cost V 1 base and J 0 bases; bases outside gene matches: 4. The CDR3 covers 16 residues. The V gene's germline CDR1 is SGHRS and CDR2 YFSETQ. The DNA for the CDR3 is TGCGCCAGCAGCTTGCTCGGACAGGACTCTGGAAACACCATATATTTT. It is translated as CASSLLGQDSGNTIYF.

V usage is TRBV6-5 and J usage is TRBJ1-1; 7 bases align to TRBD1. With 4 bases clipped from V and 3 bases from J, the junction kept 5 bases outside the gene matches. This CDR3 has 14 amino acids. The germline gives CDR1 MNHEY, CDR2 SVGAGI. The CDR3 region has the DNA TGTGCCAGCAGTTCCGACAGGGCCGACACTGAAGCTTTCTTT. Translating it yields CASSSDRADTEAFF.